These T cell receptor beta chains were read from a single sample in a study of esophageal squamous cell carcinoma under preoperative chemotherapy. From the PCR reads, TCRdb called clonotypes with MiXCR, one entry per CDR3 protein. The sample carries some 30,000 distinct CDR3 sequences, around 50% recorded once. This material was collected from a patient given preoperative chemotherapy. Receptor source: a human donor with esophageal squamous cell carcinoma. The donor label of this sample is uncertain. CDR3s include the opening cysteine and the closing phenylalanine or tryptophan. Each record gives: V gene, J gene, clone size, D gene, CDR3 DNA, CDR3 protein. D genes are given only for firm matches. Only some rows state a clone size, as once, few, many or a class for expanded clones.

v_gene: TRBV11-3; j_gene: TRBJ2-3; abundance: many; d_gene: -; CDR3nt: TGTGCCAGCAGCTTAGGTGCGGGACCTAGCACAGATACGCAGTATTTT; CDR3aa: CASSLGAGPSTDTQYF
v_gene: TRBV11-3; j_gene: TRBJ2-3; abundance: -; d_gene: TRBD2; CDR3nt: TGTGCCAGCAGCCCTAGCGGGAGGCTGACAGATACGCAGTATTTT; CDR3aa: CASSPSGRLTDTQYF
v_gene: TRBV5-6; j_gene: TRBJ2-1; abundance: -; d_gene: -; CDR3nt: TGTGCCAGCAGCCGATATTTGGGCGACGAGCAGTTCTTC; CDR3aa: CASSRYLGDEQFF
v_gene: TRBV6-2/TRBV6-3; j_gene: TRBJ1-5; abundance: -; d_gene: -; CDR3nt: TGTGCCGGCCCCGGGACACACTATAGCAATCAGCCCCAGCATTTT; CDR3aa: CAGPGTHYSNQPQHF
v_gene: TRBV5-4; j_gene: TRBJ2-2; abundance: -; d_gene: TRBD2; CDR3nt: TGTGCCAGCAGCCAGGGACTAGCGGGGGTGACCGGGGAGCTGTTTTTT; CDR3aa: CASSQGLAGVTGELFF
v_gene: TRBV7-2; j_gene: TRBJ2-4; abundance: once; d_gene: -; CDR3nt: TGTGCCAGCAGCTTACTGGGGGTGGGAGCCAAAAATATTCAGTACTTC; CDR3aa: CASSLLGVGAKNIQYF
v_gene: TRBV7-2; j_gene: TRBJ2-3; abundance: -; d_gene: -; CDR3nt: TGTGCCAGCGGGTTAGGGGGGCGGGGCCCAGATACGCAGTATTTC; CDR3aa: CASGLGGRGPDTQYF
v_gene: TRBV11-2; j_gene: TRBJ2-1; abundance: many; d_gene: TRBD1; CDR3nt: TGTGCCAGCAGCACTGGACAGGGGAATGAGCAGTTCTTC; CDR3aa: CASSTGQGNEQFF
v_gene: TRBV11-3; j_gene: TRBJ1-3; abundance: -; d_gene: -; CDR3nt: TGTGCCAGCAGCTTAGGTGGGACTGTCTCTGGAAACACCATATATTTT; CDR3aa: CASSLGGTVSGNTIYF
v_gene: TRBV12-3/TRBV12-4; j_gene: TRBJ1-2; abundance: -; d_gene: TRBD1; CDR3nt: TGTGCCAGCAGTGACCGGGACAGGGGGCAAAATGGCTACACCTTC; CDR3aa: CASSDRDRGQNGYTF
v_gene: TRBV7-2; j_gene: TRBJ2-2; abundance: -; d_gene: -; CDR3nt: TGTGCCATCCTGGACACTGCGGGCACCGAGGCGCTGTATTTT; CDR3aa: CAILDTAGTEALYF
v_gene: TRBV11-2; j_gene: TRBJ2-5; abundance: few; d_gene: -; CDR3nt: TGTGCCAGCAGCGCCCATGGACCCAGCTACAATGAGCAGTACTTC; CDR3aa: CASSAHGPSYNEQYF
v_gene: TRBV12-3/TRBV12-4; j_gene: TRBJ2-5; abundance: few; d_gene: TRBD2; CDR3nt: TGTGCCAGCAGGGGGCCTGGCGGGGGGGCCCCAGAGACCCAGTACTTT; CDR3aa: CASRGPGGGAPETQYF
v_gene: TRBV7-9; j_gene: TRBJ2-3; abundance: -; d_gene: -; CDR3nt: TGTGCCGGGGGCCCCTCTCCCCCCGAGTCAGATACGCAGTACTTT; CDR3aa: CAGGPSPPESDTQYF
v_gene: TRBV7-7; j_gene: TRBJ2-7; abundance: -; d_gene: -; CDR3nt: TGTGCTAGCCGGAGGCACCGGGTCAGGCAGTACTTC; CDR3aa: CASRRHRVRQYF
v_gene: TRBV5-6; j_gene: TRBJ1-6; abundance: once; d_gene: -; CDR3nt: TGTGCCAGCAGCGACCGACGGGACTATAATTCACCCCTCCACTTT; CDR3aa: CASSDRRDYNSPLHF
v_gene: TRBV6-2/TRBV6-3; j_gene: TRBJ2-5; abundance: few; d_gene: -; CDR3nt: TGTGCCAGCACTCAAGCTATGGCCCACCAAGAGACCCAGTACTTC; CDR3aa: CASTQAMAHQETQYF
v_gene: TRBV7-9; j_gene: TRBJ2-7; abundance: once; d_gene: -; CDR3nt: TGTGCCAGCAGCTTCCCAATTCAATCGGTGGCCGAGCAGTACTTC; CDR3aa: CASSFPIQSVAEQYF
v_gene: TRBV6-1; j_gene: TRBJ1-4; abundance: many; d_gene: -; CDR3nt: TGTGCCAGCAGTGAACCAGGGGACCGGAAACTGTTTTTT; CDR3aa: CASSEPGDRKLFF
v_gene: TRBV7-2; j_gene: TRBJ2-5; abundance: -; d_gene: -; CDR3nt: TGTGCCAGCAGCCAATTGGGCAGGGAAGACACCCAGTACTTC; CDR3aa: CASSQLGREDTQYF
v_gene: TRBV5-1; j_gene: TRBJ2-1; abundance: -; d_gene: -; CDR3nt: TGCGCCAGCAGCTTGGGAGAGGCTAATGAGCAGTTCTTC; CDR3aa: CASSLGEANEQFF
v_gene: TRBV5-8; j_gene: TRBJ2-7; abundance: -; d_gene: -; CDR3nt: TGTGCCAGCAGCGACAGAAGACAGGTTGGCTACGAGCAGTACTTC; CDR3aa: CASSDRRQVGYEQYF
v_gene: TRBV6-1; j_gene: TRBJ2-5; abundance: -; d_gene: TRBD2; CDR3nt: TGTGCCAGCAGTGAACGGGGGGGCGCTCGGCAGTACTTC; CDR3aa: CASSERGGARQYF
v_gene: TRBV5-1; j_gene: TRBJ2-3; abundance: few; d_gene: TRBD2; CDR3nt: TGCGCCAGCAGCTTGACTAGCGGGAGCACAGATACGCAGTATTTT; CDR3aa: CASSLTSGSTDTQYF
v_gene: TRBV27; j_gene: TRBJ2-1; abundance: -; d_gene: TRBD2; CDR3nt: TGTGCCAGCAGTCCAGGATGGACTAGCGGGATCAATGAGCAGTTCTTC; CDR3aa: CASSPGWTSGINEQFF
v_gene: TRBV12-3/TRBV12-4; j_gene: TRBJ2-5; abundance: -; d_gene: -; CDR3nt: TGTGCCGCGGGGCATGGGGGGCTAGGCCAAGAGACCCAGTACTTC; CDR3aa: CAAGHGGLGQETQYF
v_gene: TRBV27; j_gene: TRBJ2-7; abundance: -; d_gene: -; CDR3nt: TGTGCCAGCAGTTTCAACGGGGAGCGCGAGCGGTACGAGCAGTACTTC; CDR3aa: CASSFNGERERYEQYF
v_gene: TRBV7-9; j_gene: TRBJ1-4; abundance: -; d_gene: -; CDR3nt: TGTGCCAGCAGCTTGGACGGCCCGGGAGGGGAAAAACTGTTTTTT; CDR3aa: CASSLDGPGGEKLFF
v_gene: TRBV6-1; j_gene: TRBJ2-3; abundance: few; d_gene: TRBD2; CDR3nt: TGTGCGGGCAGTCCGGGACTAGCCGTCGATACCCAGTATTTT; CDR3aa: CAGSPGLAVDTQYF
v_gene: TRBV7-3; j_gene: TRBJ2-2; abundance: -; d_gene: -; CDR3nt: TGTGCCAGCAGCCTTAGCGAGGCCGGGGAGCTGTTTTTT; CDR3aa: CASSLSEAGELFF
v_gene: TRBV7-9; j_gene: TRBJ2-1; abundance: few; d_gene: TRBD1; CDR3nt: TGTGCCAGCAGCGACCGGGACAGGGGGCTTAGTGAGCAGTTCTTC; CDR3aa: CASSDRDRGLSEQFF
v_gene: TRBV12-3/TRBV12-4; j_gene: TRBJ2-1; abundance: few; d_gene: -; CDR3nt: TGTGCCAGCAGTTTGCGTGTCCGGGGTGAGCAGTTCTTC; CDR3aa: CASSLRVRGEQFF
v_gene: TRBV25-1; j_gene: TRBJ2-7; abundance: many; d_gene: -; CDR3nt: TGTGCCAGCTACGGGGGTGTGGAAGGGACCTACGAGCAGTACTTC; CDR3aa: CASYGGVEGTYEQYF
v_gene: TRBV11-3; j_gene: TRBJ2-4; abundance: -; d_gene: -; CDR3nt: TGTGCCAGCAGCTTGGGCGGGGGCCGGGACCAAAACACCCAGTACTTC; CDR3aa: CASSLGGGRDQNTQYF
v_gene: TRBV7-8; j_gene: TRBJ2-4; abundance: -; d_gene: -; CDR3nt: TGTGCCAGCAGCAACCCGGGGCTGGGGGCCAGTGACACTCAGTACTTC; CDR3aa: CASSNPGLGASDTQYF
v_gene: TRBV6-5; j_gene: TRBJ2-6; abundance: -; d_gene: TRBD2; CDR3nt: TGTGCCAGCAGTTCCGGACTAGCGGGATCTTTC; CDR3aa: CASSSGLAGSF
v_gene: TRBV12-3/TRBV12-4; j_gene: TRBJ2-5; abundance: few; d_gene: -; CDR3nt: TGTGCCAGCAGTTCTGACCAAGAGACCCAGTACTTC; CDR3aa: CASSSDQETQYF
v_gene: TRBV7-3; j_gene: TRBJ2-5; abundance: few; d_gene: -; CDR3nt: TGTGCCAGCAGCTCAAATACCGGAGGCGGGGAGACCCAGTACTTC; CDR3aa: CASSSNTGGGETQYF
v_gene: TRBV7-2; j_gene: TRBJ2-2; abundance: -; d_gene: TRBD2; CDR3nt: TGTGCCAGCAGCGGAGGTAGCGGGAGCACCGGGGAGCTGTTTTTT; CDR3aa: CASSGGSGSTGELFF
v_gene: TRBV12-3/TRBV12-4; j_gene: TRBJ1-4; abundance: once; d_gene: TRBD1; CDR3nt: TGTGCCAGCAGGAGGGACAGGGTAGATGAAAAACTGTTTTTT; CDR3aa: CASRRDRVDEKLFF
v_gene: TRBV7-8; j_gene: TRBJ2-1; abundance: few; d_gene: TRBD2; CDR3nt: TGTGCCAGCAGCCGGCGCGTGGGGGGGTGGACCAATGAGCAGTTCTTC; CDR3aa: CASSRRVGGWTNEQFF
v_gene: TRBV7-2; j_gene: TRBJ2-7; abundance: -; d_gene: -; CDR3nt: TGTGCCAGCCGCTTTCGGGGGCGGCGAGCCACAGACACGCAGTACTTC; CDR3aa: CASRFRGRRATDTQYF
v_gene: TRBV6-5; j_gene: TRBJ2-7; abundance: few; d_gene: -; CDR3nt: TGTGCCAGCAGTTACTCGAGGGGTGGGGCCTCCTACGAGCAGTACTTC; CDR3aa: CASSYSRGGASYEQYF
v_gene: TRBV24-1; j_gene: TRBJ2-7; abundance: -; d_gene: TRBD1; CDR3nt: TGTGCCACCAGAGGACAGGGCTACGAGCAGTACTTC; CDR3aa: CATRGQGYEQYF
v_gene: TRBV27; j_gene: TRBJ2-6; abundance: many; d_gene: TRBD1; CDR3nt: TGTGCCAGCAGAACAGGGGTTGCGGGGGCCAACGTCCTGACTTTC; CDR3aa: CASRTGVAGANVLTF
v_gene: TRBV7-9; j_gene: TRBJ2-3; abundance: medium-sized; d_gene: -; CDR3nt: TGTGCCAGCAGCGCCGGAATGGCTAGCACAGATACGCAGTATTTT; CDR3aa: CASSAGMASTDTQYF
v_gene: TRBV5-3; j_gene: TRBJ2-7; abundance: -; d_gene: TRBD2; CDR3nt: TGTGCCAGCCGCTTGGTGGGGGGGGGAGCGAAGGATACGCAGTACTTC; CDR3aa: CASRLVGGGAKDTQYF
v_gene: TRBV7-2; j_gene: TRBJ2-5; abundance: -; d_gene: -; CDR3nt: TGTGCCGGGAGGTTATGGGGCGGTGACCAGGAGACCCAGTATTTC; CDR3aa: CAGRLWGGDQETQYF
v_gene: TRBV7-9; j_gene: TRBJ2-1; abundance: few; d_gene: TRBD2; CDR3nt: TGTGCCAGCAGCTTCGGGAGCGGGATATTAAATGAGCAGTTCTTC; CDR3aa: CASSFGSGILNEQFF
v_gene: TRBV6-5; j_gene: TRBJ1-2; abundance: -; d_gene: TRBD1; CDR3nt: TGTGCCAGCAGTTACGGCCGGACAGGGACAGATGGCTACACCTTC; CDR3aa: CASSYGRTGTDGYTF
v_gene: TRBV7-9; j_gene: TRBJ2-7; abundance: many; d_gene: -; CDR3nt: TGTGCCAGCAGCCACTTCGACGAGCAGTACTTC; CDR3aa: CASSHFDEQYF
v_gene: TRBV11-3; j_gene: TRBJ2-5; abundance: few; d_gene: TRBD1; CDR3nt: TGTGCCAGCAGCTTGGAGGACAGGGGTGGGCAGTACTTC; CDR3aa: CASSLEDRGGQYF
v_gene: TRBV6-5; j_gene: TRBJ1-5; abundance: few; d_gene: -; CDR3nt: TGTGCCAGCAGTCTCGACCCCCGGGAAGGTCAGCCCCAGCATTTT; CDR3aa: CASSLDPREGQPQHF
v_gene: TRBV7-3; j_gene: TRBJ2-5; abundance: -; d_gene: TRBD2; CDR3nt: TGTGCCAGCAGCTCCGGACTAGCGGGCCAGCAGTACTTC; CDR3aa: CASSSGLAGQQYF